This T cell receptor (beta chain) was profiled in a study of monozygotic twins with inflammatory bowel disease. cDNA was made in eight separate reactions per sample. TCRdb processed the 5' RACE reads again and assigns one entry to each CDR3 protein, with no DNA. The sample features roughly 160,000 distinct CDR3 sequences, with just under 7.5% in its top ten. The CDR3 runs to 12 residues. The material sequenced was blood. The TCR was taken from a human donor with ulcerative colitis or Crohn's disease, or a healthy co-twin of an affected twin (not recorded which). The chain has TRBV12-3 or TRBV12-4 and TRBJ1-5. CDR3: CASSLGQQPQHF.